This entry concerns a single TCR beta chain. This clonotype was detected only a few times. The target of this receptor is not known. No base-level quality is on record; no much larger clone is a single base apart. The data are from a study of T cells after yellow fever vaccination (dated by TCRdb to the late 2010s). General notes on the study: The SMART-Seq v4 Ultra Low Input RNA kit was used to prepare libraries from fractions with low cell numbers. Bulk TCR alpha and beta repertoires were sequenced longitudinally to track T-cell clones before and after primary and booster YFV17D yellow fever vaccination. Two healthy male donors, one aged 18 to 30 and one aged 30 to 40 years, made up the cohort. Blood was collected at multiple timepoints before and after primary and secondary immunization, and bulk PBMC replicates and cell subsets were isolated.

The sample's treatment or condition label is to be understood as: live attenuated yellow fever vaccine strain. At each blood-draw timepoint, two biological replicates of bulk PBMCs were obtained. PBMCs were isolated from peripheral blood using a standard Ficoll-Paque protocol. RNA was extracted with TriZol from bulk PBMCs, CD4 and CD8 fractions, and dextramer-positive and dextramer-negative fractions. The reads were generated on an Illumina NovaSeq 6000. TCR cDNA was made using 5'RACE template switching, a step that added a universal primer site and unique molecular identifiers. Priming for cDNA synthesis came from both the TCR alpha and TCR beta constant segments. Library amplification used two PCR steps, and the second PCR step added sample barcodes and sequencing adapters. Sequencing of libraries was performed on Illumina HiSeq 2500 (2x100 bp) or NovaSeq (2x150 bp). The study's processing was this. Demultiplexing of reads and collapsing into UMI consensus sequences were performed with MIGEC, and V(D)J alignment was carried out with MiXCR. Vaccine-responding clonotypes were defined with edgeR using replicate PBMC samples, requiring FDR below 0.01 and a log2 fold change above 5 up to day 15. Each bulk clonotype was labeled CD4 or CD8 based on which sequenced repertoire, CD4 or CD8, contained the clonotype at higher abundance. The public reads were reanalyzed by TCRdb: fastp trimming at Q25, MiXCR alignment, in-frame beta chains only. Each record represents a unique CDR3 protein, reported with the most common genes and DNA among its rows. In this record, the V and J calls reflect TCRdb's handling and not the investigators' own analysis. The sample data list around 330,000 distinct CDR3 sequences, and more than 3% of these were observed just once. The ten biggest clones cover 23% of the sample.

The CDR3 holds 14 amino acids from the cysteine to the phenylalanine. Just the 42-base CDR3 DNA is kept, in frame starting at base 1. According to the germline V gene (reference sequence), CDR1 reads SEHNR and CDR2 reads FQNEAQ. The junction shows trimming of 5 bases on V and 4 bases on J, plus 11 bases between the germline ends. What the work shows at the level of the full study, not this receptor alone: A small fraction of clonotypes appeared in both the CD4 and CD8 compartments, likely as a result of convergent recombination. After the booster, most of the clones that had expanded following primary vaccination were detected again (almost 98% of CD4 and 80% to 90% of CD8), which suggests that memory was broadly maintained. The study included only a couple of donors, which limits how far the findings can be generalized. Computational filtering was required because FACS-sorted repertoires could contain abundant contaminating clonotypes from the bulk population. Compared with the primary T-cell response, the secondary T-cell response was weaker but faster, peaking on day 5 rather than day 15.

This TCR was recovered from a man aged 18-30 years who received the YFV17D yellow fever vaccine. Material: PBMCs, obtained on the day of the yellow fever booster vaccination. The sequence is built from TRBV7-9 and TRBJ2-2; the D gene is perhaps TRBD2, from 5 matching bases. The DNA reads TGTGCCAGCAGCCCTACTAGTCCCACCGGGGAGCTGTTTTTT. This sequence encodes CASSPTSPTGELFF. The entire variable domain, with the stretches around the CDR3 drawn from the reference TRBV7-9 and TRBJ2-2 proteins, is DTGVSQNPRHKITKRGQNVTFRCDPISEHNRLYWYRQTLGQGPEFLTYFQNEAQLEKSRLLSDRFSAERPKGSFSTLEIQRTEQGDSAMYLCASSPTSPTGELFFGEGSRLTVL.